This T cell receptor (delta chain) was identified in a study of gamma-delta chains in newborns, infants, children. As for the study in general: Microbial exposure reportedly drives polyclonal innate γδ T cell expansion after birth.

TCRdb redid the clone calls on the reads with CATT. The sample has around 8,100 delta-chain clones; about 3.3% are singletons. Germline CDR1 TSWWSYY, CDR2 QGS. Trimming took 2 bases from V and 1 from J; bases not matched to a gene: 9. CDR3 length equals 21 residues. The V call is TRDV1, the J call TRDJ3; 12 nucleotides line up with TRDD3. The material sequenced was blood. The origin of this receptor is a child who was a newborn, infant or young child, either healthy, febrile or measles-vaccinated (not recorded which). This CDR3 is CALGEVLGDTPFSWDTRQMFF. DNA for the CDR3: TGTGCTCTTGGGGAAGTACTGGGGGATACCCCCTTTTCCTGGGACACCCGACAGATGTTTTTC.